What follows are 32 T cell receptor beta chains derived from one specimen sequenced in a study of identical twins. TCRdb passed the 5' RACE reads through MiXCR, listing each CDR3 protein once. The sample shows approximately 1.8 million distinct CDR3 sequences, under 35% of them seen only once. Input material: cord blood. These receptors all stem from a newborn girl in good health.

This clonotype was seen more than once but under ten times. The V and J genes are TRBV4-1 and TRBJ2-1; D is possibly TRBD2 (6 bases). This CDR3 region has 13 residues. CDR1 is MGHRA, CDR2 YSYEKL, per germline. Trimming left V 6 bases short and J 10 bases short, with 16 bases between. The CDR3 spells CASRGLGGREQFF. The CDR3 nucleotides read TGCGCCAGCAGAGGGTTGGGGGGAAGGGAGCAGTTCTTC.

The V call is TRBV20-1, the J call TRBJ2-7; D gene uncertain. The germline V and J ends were trimmed by 3 bases and 3 bases, with 9 bases remaining between them. Per germline, CDR1 DFQATT and CDR2 SNEGSKA (reference sequence). This CDR3 is 12 amino acids long. As DNA, the CDR3 is TGCAGTGCTAGGGCAGCCCACTACGAGCAGTACTTC. Translated, it gives CSARAAHYEQYF.

This rearrangement joins TRBV5-1 to TRBJ1-4; D might be TRBD1 (6 bases). Germline CDR1 reads SGHRS; CDR2 reads YFSETQ. This CDR3 is 15 amino acids long. V lost 4 bases and J lost 8, with 18 bases in between. This CDR3 reads CASSILGGPREKLFF. The CDR3 DNA is TGCGCCAGCAGCATCCTCGGGGGGCCAAGAGAAAAACTGTTTTTT.

This chain joins TRBV7-9 and TRBJ2-7; D may be TRBD1 or TRBD2 (5 bases each). With 8 bases removed from V and 4 bases from J, the gap between germline ends came to 12 bases. In germline, CDR1 is SEHNR, CDR2 FQNEAQ (reference sequence). There are 12 residues in the CDR3. The CDR3 bases are TGTGCCAGCCAACTAGAGGGGTACGAGCAGTACTTC. It yields the protein CASQLEGYEQYF. Drawing the rest from reference TRBV7-9 and TRBJ2-7, the complete variable domain is DTGVSQNPRHKITKRGQNVTFRCDPISEHNRLYWYRQTLGQGPEFLTYFQNEAQLEKSRLLSDRFSAERPKGSFSTLEIQRTEQGDSAMYLCASQLEGYEQYFGPGTRLTVT.

The chain has TRBV9 and TRBJ2-3, with D unclear. Germline CDR1 is SGDLS and CDR2 is YYNGEE. This CDR3 is 14 amino acids long. The V gene lost 0 bases and the J gene lost 2 bases, with 7 bases spanning the gap. In nucleotides, the CDR3 is TGTGCCAGCAGCGTAGGACTCTTCACAGATACGCAGTATTTT. Translation gives CASSVGLFTDTQYF.

The rearrangement uses TRBV12-3 or TRBV12-4 and TRBJ1-2; 8 bases are shared with TRBD1. The CDR3 totals 15 residues. Germline trimming cut 4 bases from V and 3 bases from J; bases unmatched to any gene: 7. The chain's CDR3 is CASSSGQAEDYGYTF. CDR3 DNA: TGTGCCAGCAGTTCGGGACAGGCCGAGGACTATGGCTACACCTTC.

This chain connects TRBV3-1 to TRBJ1-2, with D perhaps TRBD1 (6 bases). Looked up from germline, CDR1 is LGHDT and CDR2 is YNNKEL (reference sequence). The CDR3 contains 15 residues. The V and J ends lost 1 base and 8 bases respectively, with 17 bases between them. The CDR3 coding sequence is TGTGCCAGCAGCCAAGTAAGGTCAGGGGTTTACGGCTACACCTTC. Translating it yields CASSQVRSGVYGYTF.

The chain combines TRBV6-6 with TRBJ1-1; D is uncertain. Deletions cut 4 bases from V and 4 bases from J, with 7 bases between. Germline V gene sequence: CDR1 MNHNY, CDR2 SVGAGI (reference sequence). This CDR3 is 12 amino acids long. Here the CDR3 DNA reads TGTGCCAGCAGTTTTGTTGCCACTGAAGCTTTCTTT. Translation: CASSFVATEAFF.

The chain employs TRBV4-2 and TRBJ2-1; tentatively, D is TRBD2 (6 bases). Germline V gene data show CDR1 as LGHNA and CDR2 as YNFKEQ. The length of the CDR3 is 14 residues. The V gene lost 0 bases and the J gene lost 7 bases, with 10 bases spanning the gap. This chain's CDR3 is CASSQDTGRNEQFF. CDR3 bases: TGTGCCAGCAGCCAAGATACTGGGAGGAATGAGCAGTTCTTC.

In this sample, this clonotype turned up a few times. The rearrangement uses TRBV12-3 or TRBV12-4 and TRBJ2-5, with TRBD2 identical over 8 bases. The length of the CDR3 is 16 residues. Trimming cost V 2 bases and J 4 bases; bases outside gene matches: 9. The CDR3 protein is CASSLMGLGGPETQYF. In DNA, the CDR3 is TGTGCCAGCAGTTTAATGGGACTAGGAGGTCCAGAGACCCAGTACTTC.

This clonotype showed up many times. The rearrangement links TRBV11-2 to TRBJ2-1; 9 nucleotides line up with TRBD2. With V trimmed by 7 bases and J by 4 bases, 8 bases remained unmatched. Germline V gene sequence: CDR1 SGHAT, CDR2 FQNNGV. The length of the CDR3 is 15 residues. The CDR3 DNA is TGTGCCAGCAAGGCTCTTAGCGGGAGATACAATGAGCAGTTCTTC. It is translated as CASKALSGRYNEQFF.

This clonotype was seen a few times. V gene TRBV6-1 combines with J gene TRBJ1-2, with 9 positions matching TRBD1. Germline V gene lookup returns CDR1 MNHNS and CDR2 SASEGT. The CDR3 consists of 15 residues. Trimming at V came to 6 bases and at J to 3 bases, leaving 8 bases not matched to a gene. Written as DNA, the CDR3 is TGTGCCAGCAGCGCGACAGGGGGTTCCCACTATGGCTACACCTTC. Its protein is CASSATGGSHYGYTF.

Worth noting for this clonotype: A much larger clone is a single base away; this may be a read error. The chain carries TRBV12-3 or TRBV12-4 and TRBJ2-7; TRBD1 might be the D (6 bases). CDR3 length: 14 amino acids. Deletions cut 6 bases from V and 7 bases from J, with 19 bases between. CDR3 DNA: TGTGCCAGCAGACGGGCAGGGGATAGCAATGAGCAGTACTTC. Its translation is CASRRAGDSNEQYF.

The chain joins TRBV7-2 to TRBJ1-1, with D tentatively TRBD1 (6 bases). The V end lost 6 bases, the J end lost 0 bases, and 14 bases lay between the germline ends. Germline CDR1 SGHTA, CDR2 FQGNSA. The CDR3 totals 15 residues. CDR3 sequence: CASRQGLLMNTEAFF. CDR3 bases: TGTGCCAGCAGGCAGGGGTTACTCATGAACACTGAAGCTTTCTTT.

This clonotype was counted between two and nine times. The chain employs TRBV11-2 and TRBJ2-7, with a possible D match to TRBD1 (5 bases). V lost 2 bases and J 10 bases, leaving 9 bases between the germline ends. The CDR3 runs 11 residues. Germline CDR1 is SGHAT and CDR2 is FQNNGV. The CDR3 DNA is TGTGCCAGCAGCTTAACAGGTGGTCAGTACTTC. This translates into CASSLTGGQYF.

Of note for this clonotype: Here the CDR3 omits its conserved ending phenylalanine or tryptophan, so a read error is the likely source. The DNA is omitted, as the CDR3 cannot be located on it reliably, and the CDR3 follows TCRdb's listing. The V call is TRBV6-1, the J call TRBJ2-4. The CDR3 has 11 residues if both end residues are counted. In germline, CDR1 is MNHNS, CDR2 SASEGT. The chain's CDR3 is CASRHRLRQNY.

This sequence joins TRBV7-3 and TRBJ2-1; weak D call: TRBD1 (6 bases). V lost 5 bases, J lost 14 bases, and 19 bases lay in between. The germline gives CDR1 SGHTA, CDR2 FQGTGA. The CDR3 runs 13 residues. The CDR3: CASSEPGASGKFF. CDR3 nucleotide sequence: TGTGCCAGCAGCGAACCAGGGGCCTCCGGGAAGTTCTTC.

The chain couples TRBV20-1 to TRBJ2-7; TRBD2 aligns across 8 bases. The V gene's germline CDR1 is DFQATT and CDR2 SNEGSKA (reference sequence). This CDR3 is built from 14 residues. The V gene end was trimmed by 4 bases and the J gene end by 0 bases; junction bases not matched to a gene: 5. The DNA of the CDR3 is TGCAGTGCTAACGCGGGGGGCCTCTCCTACGAGCAGTACTTC. Translated, it gives CSANAGGLSYEQYF.

V gene TRBV5-6 combines with J gene TRBJ2-4, with TRBD2 as a possible D gene (6 bases). The V gene's germline CDR1 is SGHDT and CDR2 YYEEEE. With 4 bases removed from V and 14 bases from J, the gap between germline ends came to 16 bases. The CDR3 contains 12 residues. The CDR3: CASSAYRDFKYF. The CDR3 coding sequence is TGTGCCAGCAGCGCATACCGGGACTTCAAGTACTTC. Full variable domain (outside the CDR3, taken from reference TRBV5-6 and TRBJ2-4): DAGVTQSPTHLIKTRGQQVTLRCSPKSGHDTVSWYQQALGQGPQFIFQYYEEEERQRGNFPDRFSGHQFPNYSSELNVNALLLGDSALYLCASSAYRDFKYFGAGTRLSVL.

This clonotype has just a few counts. The rearrangement links TRBV28 to TRBJ2-1; D remains ambiguous. CDR1 and CDR2 (germline): MDHEN, SYDVKM. The CDR3 loop spans 15 amino acids. V lost 3 bases and J lost 5, with 14 bases in between. The CDR3 nucleotides read TGTGCCAGCAGTTTGCGGCGGAGCCCAGACAATGAGCAGTTCTTC. It yields the protein CASSLRRSPDNEQFF. The whole variable domain, filled in from reference TRBV28 and TRBJ2-1, reads DVKVTQSSRYLVKRTGEKVFLECVQDMDHENMFWYRQDPGLGLRLIYFSYDVKMKEKGDIPEGYSVSREKKERFSLILESASTNQTSMYLCASSLRRSPDNEQFFGPGTRLTVL.

The chain employs TRBV2 and TRBJ1-1; D call uncertain. V gave up 0 bases and J gave up 0 bases, with 5 bases separating them. This CDR3 comprises 14 residues. Germline CDR1 SNHLY, CDR2 FYNNEI. The CDR3: CASSEAPLNTEAFF. CDR3 coding DNA: TGTGCCAGCAGTGAAGCACCCTTGAACACTGAAGCTTTCTTT.

The V gene is TRBV28, the J gene TRBJ1-1, with 7 bases matching TRBD1. This CDR3 comprises 14 residues. From germline, CDR1 is MDHEN and CDR2 SYDVKM. The J segment lost 5 bases and the V segment lost 3 bases, leaving 6 bases of the junction unmatched. The CDR3 DNA sequence: TGTGCCAGCAGTTTTATACAGGGGAGGACTGAAGCTTTCTTT. It is translated as CASSFIQGRTEAFF.

The chain is built from TRBV28 and TRBJ2-1; 12 bases align to TRBD2. J lost 9 bases, V lost 3 bases, and 3 bases had no gene match. The germline V gene has CDR1 MDHEN and CDR2 SYDVKM. The CDR3 loop spans 14 amino acids. Here the CDR3 DNA reads TGTGCCAGCAGTTTTGCTAGCGGGAGGGTTGAGCAGTTCTTC. This encodes CASSFASGRVEQFF.

The gene calls are TRBV20-1 and TRBJ2-1, with 7 nucleotides matching TRBD2. V dropped 2 bases and J dropped 7; count of bases not matched to a gene: 11. The germline gives CDR1 DFQATT, CDR2 SNEGSKA (reference sequence). The CDR3 has 15 amino acids. CDR3 in DNA: TGCAGTGCTAGATCCCGACTAGCACATGGGAATGAGCAGTTCTTC. It encodes CSARSRLAHGNEQFF.

The genes are TRBV27 and TRBJ1-1, with a possible D match to TRBD1 (5 bases). The CDR3 covers 14 residues. CDR1 MNHEY and CDR2 SMNVEV come from the germline V gene (reference sequence). The ends were cut back, 4 bases at V and 4 bases at J, with 13 bases in the middle. The CDR3 DNA sequence: TGTGCCAGCAGTTATGATGGGGGGAGCACTGAAGCTTTCTTT. It yields the protein CASSYDGGSTEAFF.

This clonotype was seen only a few times. The rearrangement links TRBV29-1 to TRBJ2-2; D may be TRBD1 or TRBD2 (5 bases each). V dropped 3 bases and J dropped 7 bases, with 15 bases sitting between them. The germline V gene has CDR1 SQVTM and CDR2 ANQGSEA. The CDR3 runs to 14 residues. In nucleotides, the CDR3 is TGCAGCGTTGACCGGGACGCATTGGGCGGGGAGCTGTTTTTT. This translates into CSVDRDALGGELFF.

The chain combines TRBV7-2 with TRBJ2-1; 11 bases map to TRBD2. This CDR3 has 17 amino acids. Looked up from germline, CDR1 is SGHTA and CDR2 is FQGNSA. With 1 base clipped from V and 3 bases from J, the junction kept 5 bases outside the gene matches. The CDR3 protein is CASSLVWLAGGYNEQFF. Written as DNA, the CDR3 is TGTGCCAGCAGCTTAGTGTGGCTAGCGGGGGGCTACAATGAGCAGTTCTTC.

This clonotype turned up a few times. This chain connects TRBV7-9 to TRBJ1-4; D not certain. Germline CDR1 reads SEHNR; CDR2 reads FQNEAQ (reference sequence). Deletions cut 5 bases from V and 8 bases from J, with 18 bases between. CDR3 length: 15 amino acids. CDR3 sequence: CASSPPGSKEEKLFF. The CDR3 DNA reads as TGTGCCAGCAGCCCCCCCGGGAGCAAGGAAGAAAAACTGTTTTTT.

In its sample, this clonotype was seen a few times. The genes are TRBV7-2 and TRBJ2-4; D gene unclear. The CDR3 has 14 amino acids. Trimming removed 5 bases from V and 0 bases from J, with 8 bases in between. Germline CDR1 is SGHTA and CDR2 is FQGNSA. CDR3 sequence reads: CASSLILAKNIQYF. In DNA, the CDR3 is TGTGCCAGCAGCCTAATCCTAGCCAAAAACATTCAGTACTTC.

In regard to this clonotype: At one boundary the junction diverges from the germline segment, which might be a read error. The chain couples TRBV7-2 to TRBJ2-1, with 7 bases aligning to TRBD2. The CDR3 extends over 15 amino acids. Germline loops: CDR1 SGHTA, CDR2 FQGNSA. The CDR3, as DNA: TGTGCCAGCAGCTTACAGCGGGGATCCTACAATGAGCAGGTCTTC. This codes for CASSLQRGSYNEQVF.

The CDR3 sequence is CASSLETPGGRDWTEAFF. The CDR3 nucleotides are TGCGCCAGCAGCTTGGAGACCCCAGGGGGGAGGGACTGGACTGAAGCTTTCTTT. The rearrangement uses TRBV5-1 and TRBJ1-1; 7 bases map to TRBD1. V lost 0 bases to trimming and J lost 5 bases; unmatched junction nucleotides: 16. The germline gives CDR1 SGHRS, CDR2 YFSETQ. The CDR3 consists of 18 residues.

The chain joins TRBV7-2 to TRBJ2-1; tentative D call: TRBD1 (6 bases). Near its end, the DNA agrees better with TRBJ2-7, so the J call may be wrong. Germline V gene lookup returns CDR1 SGHTA and CDR2 FQGNSA. The CDR3 has 14 residues. The CDR3 coding sequence is TGTGCCAGCAGCTTATACAGGGACGACGGCGAGCAGTACTTC. Residues: CASSLYRDDGEQYF.